This passage covers 31 T cell receptor beta chains from one sample sequenced in a study of T cells in women clearing cervical HPV infection. The assay was immunoSEQ multiplex PCR, and TCRdb's table has in-frame clones only and misses some. The sample totals approximately 35,000 clones; its top ten clones hold around 1.7%. Sequencing used blood buffy coat. Every receptor here comes from a woman between 18 and 70 years old with a cervical HPV16 infection that either progressed to CIN3+ or cleared (not recorded which).

Worth noting for this clone: The missing CDR3 end, 3 residues past where the read stops, is filled in from the germline J gene. The chain uses TRBV2 and TRBJ2-7, with D possibly TRBD2 on 5 matching bases. The CDR3 has 14 amino acids. Per germline, CDR1 SNHLY and CDR2 FYNNEI. V was shortened by 5 bases and J by 6 bases, with 17 bases between the two germline ends. CDR3 protein: CASSTSGIRSEQYF. Partial CDR3 DNA: TGTGCCAGCAGTACTAGTGGTATTCGATCCGAG.

In regard to this clone: The read terminates 3 residues ahead of where the CDR3 ends, so the germline J gene completes it. The chain joins TRBV6-1 to TRBJ1-2; 7 bases fit TRBD1. The germline V gene has CDR1 MNHNS and CDR2 SASEGT. The CDR3 is 13 residues long. CDR3 sequence: CASSEKGTEAYTF. The sequenced part of the CDR3 DNA is TGTGCCAGCAGTGAAAAAGGGACAGAGGCC.

Comment on this clone: The CDR3 is cut off 3 residues early in the read; its end comes from the germline J gene. The V call is TRBV20-1, the J call TRBJ2-3; perhaps TRBD1 as D (6 bases). CDR1 is DFQATT, CDR2 SNEGSKA, per germline (reference sequence). The CDR3 covers 14 residues. The covered CDR3 bases are TGCAGTGCCCCCTTTGGTGGGGGCCAAGAGACG. It encodes CSAPFGGGQET. The CDR3 in full is CSAPFGGGQETQYF.

This clone shows up as medium-sized by frequency. The read ends 3 residues shy of where the CDR3 ends; the end is completed using the germline J gene. The chain combines TRBV19 with TRBJ1-2, with D maybe TRBD1 (6 bases). This CDR3 has 15 amino acids. The V and J ends lost 5 bases and 1 base respectively, with 14 bases between them. CDR1 and CDR2 from the germline V gene are LNHDA and SQIVND (reference sequence). The part of the CDR3 DNA that was read is TGTGCCAGTAGTGGAAAGACAGGAGATAACTATGGC. Residues: CASSGKTGDNYG. The entire CDR3 is CASSGKTGDNYGYTF.

As for this clone: Read sequence stops 3 residues before the CDR3 end, and the germline J gene provides the missing end. The chain combines TRBV7-7 with TRBJ2-5; TRBD1 might be the D (6 bases). The CDR3 extends over 14 amino acids. Germline values: CDR1 SSHAT, CDR2 FNYEAQ (reference sequence). The V end was cut by 5 bases, the J end by 7 bases, with 17 bases between. The sequenced part of the CDR3 DNA is TGTGCCAGCAGCCCCGGGACAATACTCGGGACC. It encodes CASSPGTILGT. The CDR3, in full, reads CASSPGTILGTQYF.

In the case of this clone: The read terminates 3 residues before the CDR3 end, so the remaining end is supplied by the germline J gene. The V call is TRBV20-1, the J call TRBJ1-6, with D possibly matching TRBD1 (6 bases). V was shortened by 1 base and J by 3 bases, with 10 bases between the two germline ends. Germline V gene sequence: CDR1 DFQATT, CDR2 SNEGSKA (reference sequence). This CDR3 spans 15 amino acids. This chain's CDR3 is CSARGAGDYNSPLHF. The DNA read from the CDR3 is TGCAGTGCTAGAGGGGCAGGGGACTATAATTCACCC.

With regard to this clone: The sequenced fragment ends 3 residues before the CDR3 boundary, so the rest is inferred from the germline J gene. V and J are TRBV7-2 and TRBJ1-4; 7 bases are shared with TRBD1. This CDR3 has 15 residues. The V gene's germline CDR1 is SGHTA and CDR2 FQGNSA. The J segment lost 5 bases and the V segment lost 5 bases, leaving 8 bases of the junction unmatched. CDR3 DNA (partial): TGTGCCAGCAGCCTATGGACAGGCGAGAATGAAAAA. It is translated as CASSLWTGENEK. The whole CDR3 is CASSLWTGENEKLFF.

Of note for this clone: The read terminates 3 residues before the CDR3 end, so the remaining end is supplied by the germline J gene. The chain couples TRBV7-2 to TRBJ2-7, with D perhaps TRBD2 (5 bases). This CDR3 is built from 11 residues. Trimming pared 8 bases from V and 2 bases from J, leaving 7 bases between. Germline values: CDR1 SGHTA, CDR2 FQGNSA. The CDR3 DNA, read in part, is TGTGCCAGCTCCGGGGCCTACGAG. Amino acid sequence: CASSGAYE. The whole CDR3 region reads CASSGAYEQYF.

Notes on this clone: The CDR3 end is not reached by the read, which stops 3 residues before it; the germline J gene fills it in. The genes are TRBV2 and TRBJ1-5; perhaps TRBD1 as D (5 bases). Trimming shortened V by 6 bases and J by 2 bases, and 11 bases separated the two germline ends. CDR1 is SNHLY, CDR2 FYNNEI, per germline. This CDR3 is 14 amino acids long. CDR3 DNA, as far as it was read: TGTGCCAGCAGCTTGGAAGGGGGCAATCAGCCC. Residues: CASSLEGGNQP. The entire CDR3 protein reads CASSLEGGNQPQHF.

In the case of this clone: The read ends 3 residues before the CDR3 terminus; that terminus is restored from the germline J gene. The gene calls are TRBV7-8 and TRBJ1-1, with 7 nucleotides matching TRBD1. J gave up 0 bases and V 6 bases, and 7 bases lay outside the gene matches. From germline, CDR1 is SGHVS and CDR2 FQNEAQ. The CDR3 sequence is 15 residues long. The part of the CDR3 DNA that was read is TGTGCCAGCAGGCTTATAGGGGGCATGAACACTGAA. Translated: CASRLIGGMNTE. The full-length CDR3 reads as CASRLIGGMNTEAFF.

As regards this clone: The read comes to an end 3 residues before the CDR3 does, leaving the germline J gene to fill in the end. The V gene is TRBV5-4, the J gene TRBJ2-2; 7 bases are shared with TRBD1. Unmatched junction bases numbered 7, after V lost 2 bases and J lost 6 bases. The CDR3 spans 15 residues. Germline V gene data show CDR1 as SGHNT and CDR2 as YYREEE (reference sequence). The covered CDR3 bases are TGTGCCAGCAGCTTCAGACAGGGAACTGCCGGGGAG. It translates to CASSFRQGTAGE. The entire CDR3 protein reads CASSFRQGTAGELFF.

Note on this clone: The read comes to an end 3 residues before the CDR3 does, leaving the germline J gene to fill in the end. The chain is built from TRBV5-4 and TRBJ2-3; TRBD2 matches at 8 bases. Germline CDR1 and CDR2: SGHNT and YYREEE (reference sequence). V lost 4 bases to trimming and J lost 5 bases; unmatched junction nucleotides: 9. The CDR3 runs 15 residues. CDR3 DNA, as far as it was read: TGTGCCAGCAGCCTTATCGGGGGGGCAGGAGATACG. It codes for CASSLIGGAGDT. The whole CDR3 sequence reads CASSLIGGAGDTQYF.

The CDR3 spells CASSVQGMRTEAFF. The DNA read from the CDR3 is TGTGCCAGCAGTGTCCAGGGAATGAGAACTGAA. This chain links TRBV6-1 with TRBJ1-1; D possibly corresponds to TRBD1 (5 bases). Read data end 3 residues before the CDR3 end; the end is taken from the germline J gene. The germline CDR1 and CDR2 sequences are MNHNS and SASEGT. This CDR3 has 14 residues. V was pared by 4 bases and J by 5 bases, with 14 bases between.

Regarding this clone: Read data end 3 residues before the CDR3 end; the end is taken from the germline J gene. The rearrangement uses TRBV6-4 and TRBJ2-1, with TRBD2 matching over 9 bases. The germline V gene has CDR1 MRHNA and CDR2 SNTAGT. This CDR3 has 17 residues. With V trimmed by 2 bases and J by 9 bases, 14 bases remained unmatched. CDR3 sequence: CASSDMARGGRVSEQFF. The sequenced CDR3 bases are TGTGCCAGCAGTGACATGGCGCGGGGGGGCCGAGTGAGTGAG.

Note on this clone: Read coverage stops 3 residues before the CDR3 terminus; the germline J gene supplies the remainder. The V and J genes are TRBV29-1 and TRBJ2-5, with 7 bases matching TRBD2. Germline-derived CDR1 and CDR2 are SQVTM and ANQGSEA. CDR3 length: 15 residues. The V gene end was trimmed by 4 bases and the J gene end by 7 bases; junction bases not matched to a gene: 15. The CDR3 sequence is CSVVGAGRIGGTQYF. The CDR3 DNA, read in part, is TGCAGCGTTGTTGGAGCGGGACGCATTGGTGGGACC.

A note on this clone: The read stops 3 residues short of the end of the CDR3; the missing end is completed from the germline J gene. This rearrangement joins TRBV7-2 to TRBJ2-4; 7 nucleotides line up with TRBD1. This CDR3 is built from 13 residues. Germline assignment: CDR1 SGHTA and CDR2 FQGNSA. This CDR3 reads CASSLGDRSGQYF. Partial CDR3 DNA: TGTGCCAGCAGCTTAGGGGACAGAAGTGGT. The full variable domain, its missing parts supplied by reference TRBV7-2 and TRBJ2-4, is GAGVSQSPSNKVTEKGKDVELRCDPISGHTALYWYRQSLGQGLEFLIYFQGNSAPDKSGLPSDRFSAERTGGSVSTLTIQRTQQEDSAVYLCASSLGDRSGQYFGAGTRLSVL.

A remark on this clone: The CDR3 end falls 3 residues outside the read, so it is completed with the germline J gene. This chain connects TRBV5-4 to TRBJ2-2; 7 nucleotides line up with TRBD1. The CDR3 runs 14 residues. V gave up 5 bases and J gave up 4 bases; unmatched junction bases: 5. Germline loops: CDR1 SGHNT, CDR2 YYREEE (reference sequence). The sequenced CDR3 bases are TGTGCCAGCAGTTTTCAGGGGGTCACCGGGGAG. Its protein product is CASSFQGVTGE. The whole CDR3 sequence is CASSFQGVTGELFF.

A word on this clone: The CDR3 extends 3 residues past the end of the read, so its final part is completed from the germline J gene. The chain links TRBV7-2 to TRBJ2-3; 7 bases match TRBD1. The germline gives CDR1 SGHTA, CDR2 FQGNSA. V was clipped by 5 bases and J by 4 bases; unmatched bases: 0. The CDR3 covers 12 residues. The DNA read from the CDR3 is TGTGCCAGCAGCCAGGGGGCAGATACG. Translation: CASSQGADT. The whole CDR3 region reads CASSQGADTQYF.

In regard to this clone: Coverage ceases 3 residues before the CDR3 finishes, and the germline J gene fills in the end. The chain combines TRBV20-1 with TRBJ2-3, with 13 bases aligning to TRBD2. The CDR3 length is 15 residues. Germline CDR1 is DFQATT and CDR2 is SNEGSKA (reference sequence). Here the CDR3 reads CSARPTLAGGRTQYF. CDR3 bases read: TGCAGTGCTAGACCGACACTAGCGGGGGGGCGGACG.

As concerns this clone: Read sequence stops 3 residues before the CDR3 end, and the germline J gene provides the missing end. The rearrangement joins TRBV19 to TRBJ2-3; 8 bases fit TRBD1. Germline V gives CDR1 LNHDA, CDR2 SQIVND (reference sequence). The CDR3 has 13 amino acids. V dropped 6 bases and J dropped 5; count of bases not matched to a gene: 4. CDR3 DNA (partial): TGTGCCAGTAGGGGACAGGAGATAGATACG. Amino acids: CASRGQEIDT. The full CDR3 is CASRGQEIDTQYF.

A note on this clone: The CDR3 extends 3 residues past the end of the read, so its final part is completed from the germline J gene. The chain uses TRBV12-3 or TRBV12-4 and TRBJ1-1, with D perhaps TRBD1 (5 bases). The CDR3 length is 13 residues. V gave up 10 bases and J gave up 0 bases, with 12 bases separating them. CDR3 bases read: TGTGCCACCAAGACAGAGTTGAACACTGAA. The encoded protein is CATKTELNTE. The full CDR3 reads CATKTELNTEAFF.

Turning to this clone: The CDR3 goes on 3 residues after the read ends, and that part is filled in from the germline J gene. The chain is built from TRBV7-9 and TRBJ1-6; possible D gene TRBD1, 6 bases. V lost 1 base, J lost 7 bases, and 11 bases lay in between. Germline CDR1 reads SEHNR; CDR2 reads FQNEAQ (reference sequence). This CDR3 is built from 15 residues. CDR3 residues: CASSLEDRLNSPLHF. Incomplete CDR3 DNA: TGTGCCAGCAGCTTAGAGGACAGACTAAATTCACCC.

With respect to this clone: The CDR3 end falls 3 residues outside the read, so it is completed with the germline J gene. The chain is built from TRBV5-4 and TRBJ2-7; TRBD1 agrees at 7 bases. CDR1 SGHNT and CDR2 YYREEE come from the germline V gene (reference sequence). This CDR3 comprises 14 residues. Trimming removed 0 bases from V and 5 bases from J; junction bases left unmatched: 5. The DNA read from the CDR3 is TGTGCCAGCAGCTTGGGGACAGGTGAGGACGAG. Amino acid sequence: CASSLGTGEDE. The entire CDR3 protein is CASSLGTGEDEQYF.

Note on this clone: The read halts 3 residues ahead of the CDR3 end, with the missing end drawn from the germline J gene. The rearrangement joins TRBV29-1 to TRBJ2-1; D remains ambiguous. Per the germline V gene, CDR1 is SQVTM and CDR2 is ANQGSEA. Trimming took off 2 bases at V and 3 bases at J, with 8 bases between the two ends. CDR3 length: 13 residues. This CDR3 is CSVEPPLYNEQFF. CDR3 bases read: TGCAGCGTTGAACCTCCTCTCTACAATGAG.

The sequenced CDR3 bases are TGTGCCAGCAGTCCCGACAGGGAAGGGAAAGTGAACAATCAGCCC. Protein product: CASSPDREGKVNNQP. Given in full, the CDR3 is CASSPDREGKVNNQPQHF. V gene TRBV28 combines with J gene TRBJ1-5; TRBD1 agrees at 7 bases. The CDR3 goes on 3 residues after the read ends, and that part is filled in from the germline J gene. The junction had 16 bases not matched to a gene; V was cut back by 5 bases and J by 3 bases. This CDR3 has 18 amino acids. Germline V gene data show CDR1 as MDHEN and CDR2 as SYDVKM.

Remarks on this clone: Read coverage stops 3 residues before the CDR3 terminus; the germline J gene supplies the remainder. This chain connects TRBV20-1 to TRBJ1-1, with D perhaps matching TRBD1 (5 bases). There are 13 residues in the CDR3. Trimming stripped 5 bases from V and 2 bases from J, with 12 bases between. CDR1 and CDR2 (germline): DFQATT, SNEGSKA (reference sequence). Incomplete CDR3 DNA: TGCAGTGCTCCCTGGGGGGTTAACACTGAA. Encoded protein: CSAPWGVNTE. The entire CDR3 is CSAPWGVNTEAFF.

As to this clone: The read is 3 residues too short to cover the CDR3 end, so that end is filled in from the germline J gene. This chain uses TRBV20-1 with TRBJ2-2; TRBD1 is a possible D gene (5 bases). Germline assignment: CDR1 DFQATT and CDR2 SNEGSKA (reference sequence). Trimming cost V 7 bases and J 7 bases, with 19 bases left between them. This CDR3 contains 14 residues. The CDR3 sequence is CSVGRRVQNGELFF. CDR3 bases read: TGCAGTGTGGGGCGCAGGGTGCAAAACGGGGAG.

Concerning this clone: The junction departs from germline at one end; a sequencing error may be responsible. The read halts 3 residues ahead of the CDR3 end, with the missing end drawn from the germline J gene. Other DNA sequences from this sample encode an identical CDR3 as well. This chain connects TRBV7-9 to TRBJ1-3; D gene unclear. There are 15 residues in the CDR3. Germline V gene data show CDR1 as SEHNR and CDR2 as FQNEAQ (reference sequence). The chain's CDR3 is CASSLDAQRGNTIYF. Incomplete CDR3 DNA: TGTGCCAGCAGCTTAGACGCACAGAGAGGAAACACA.

The sequenced CDR3 bases are TGTGCCAGCAGCTCTTCAGGGGGCTCAGCTTACGAC. Translating it yields CASSSSGGSAYD. The entire CDR3 protein is CASSSSGGSAYDYTF. The J gene is TRBJ1-2, the V gene TRBV7-2; 8 nucleotides align to TRBD1. The CDR3 goes on 3 residues after the read ends, and that part is filled in from the germline J gene. CDR3 length equals 15 residues. Germline lookup yields CDR1 SGHTA and CDR2 FQGNSA.

In regard to this clone: The read finishes 3 residues shy of the CDR3 end, and the germline J gene is used to complete it. The gene calls are TRBV5-1 and TRBJ2-2; TRBD1 aligns across 7 bases. With 4 bases clipped from V and 1 base from J, the junction kept 7 bases outside the gene matches. The CDR3 covers 16 residues. Germline V gives CDR1 SGHRS, CDR2 YFSETQ. The CDR3 bases that were read are TGCGCCAGCAGCCCGGGTAGGACAGGGAACACCGGGGAG. Translation gives CASSPGRTGNTGE. The CDR3 in its entirety is CASSPGRTGNTGELFF. The full variable domain, completed using reference TRBV5-1 and TRBJ2-2, is KAGVTQTPRYLIKTRGQQVTLSCSPISGHRSVSWYQQTPGQGLQFLFEYFSETQRNKGNFPGRFSGRQFSNSRSEMNVSTLELGDSALYLCASSPGRTGNTGELFFGEGSRLTVL.

With respect to this clone: The read is 3 residues too short to cover the CDR3 end, so that end is filled in from the germline J gene. The chain employs TRBV19 and TRBJ1-6, with 7 nucleotides matching TRBD1. Germline values: CDR1 LNHDA, CDR2 SQIVND (reference sequence). This CDR3 contains 16 residues. Germline trimming cut 6 bases from V and 1 base from J; bases unmatched to any gene: 6. CDR3 bases read: TGTGCCAGTAGCAATACAGGGGAATCCTATAATTCACCC. Residues: CASSNTGESYNSP. The whole CDR3 sequence is CASSNTGESYNSPLHF.